Each of the 17 T cell receptor beta chains below was sequenced from the same sample in a study of beta chain features in type 1 diabetes. TCRB transcripts that were expressed got sequenced, as all of the isolated RNA had been reverse transcribed. TCRdb's copy holds only in-frame clones and misses some; the assay was immunoSEQ multiplex PCR. The sample lists about 260,000 clones, 68% occurring once. The material sequenced was naive CD4+ T cells from blood. The receptors stem from a young man in good health.

CDR3 sequence reads: CASSEAGRQDTQYF. CDR3 coding DNA: TGTGCCAGCAGCGAGGCCGGACGGCAAGATACGCAGTATTTT. The rearrangement joins TRBV7-2 to TRBJ2-3; D not certain. The CDR3 spans 14 residues. V was shortened by 5 bases and J by 5 bases, with 14 bases between the two germline ends. In germline, CDR1 is SGHTA, CDR2 FQGNSA.

V is TRBV23-1 and J is TRBJ1-5; D may be TRBD1 (5 bases). TRBV23-1 is sorted into the ORF group, with uncertain function. V was pared by 2 bases and J by 8 bases, with 19 bases between. The CDR3 loop spans 16 amino acids. CDR3 nucleotides: TGCGCCAGCAGTCAACCCGATTGCTTGGGGCTGGAGCCCCAGCATTTT. Translated, it gives CASSQPDCLGLEPQHF.

In DNA form, the CDR3 reads TGTGCCAGCACTTTGAACCCTGGCCAAGGAGGGACCTACGAGCAGTACTTC. Translating it yields CASTLNPGQGGTYEQYF. V and J are TRBV28 and TRBJ2-7; the D gene is possibly TRBD2 (6 bases). The CDR3 sequence is 17 residues long. Germline assignment: CDR1 MDHEN and CDR2 SYDVKM. The V gene lost 7 bases and the J gene lost 2 bases, with 24 bases spanning the gap.

The chain carries TRBV6-5 and TRBJ1-1; D gene ambiguous. CDR1 is MNHEY, CDR2 SVGAGI, per germline. The V end lost 4 bases, the J end lost 6 bases, and 6 bases lay between the germline ends. There are 11 residues in the CDR3. The CDR3 here is CASSLNAEAFF. DNA for the CDR3: TGTGCCAGCAGTTTGAATGCTGAAGCTTTCTTT.

The V call is TRBV4-2, the J call TRBJ2-5, with TRBD2 matching 14 bases. The CDR3 is 17 amino acids. Trimming cost V 4 bases and J 5 bases; bases outside gene matches: 9. CDR1 and CDR2 (germline): LGHNA, YNFKEQ. CDR3 sequence reads: CASSPGLAGGEEETQYF. For the CDR3, the DNA is TGTGCCAGCAGCCCCGGACTAGCGGGGGGAGAGGAGGAGACCCAGTACTTC.

The chain employs TRBV29-1 and TRBJ1-5, with D possibly TRBD1 on 5 matching bases. V shed 6 bases and J shed 4 bases, with 13 bases lying between them. This CDR3 spans 13 amino acids. Germline assignment: CDR1 SQVTM and CDR2 ANQGSEA. CDR3 bases: TGCAGCGTAGCGGGACCGCGGAATCAGCCCCAGCATTTT. It codes for CSVAGPRNQPQHF.

This clone appeared a few times. This chain joins TRBV30 and TRBJ2-3; D may be TRBD2 (6 bases). Trimming took 2 bases from V and 1 from J, leaving 19 bases between them. The CDR3 loop spans 17 amino acids. The germline CDR1 and CDR2 sequences are GTSNPN and SVGIG (reference sequence). CDR3 region: CAWSTSPSPWGTDTQYF. In DNA form, the CDR3 reads TGTGCCTGGAGTACTAGCCCGTCTCCCTGGGGCACAGATACGCAGTATTTT.

The chain carries TRBV2 and TRBJ2-3; unclear D gene. The V end was cut by 4 bases, the J end by 0 bases, with 14 bases between. The CDR3 has 16 residues. From germline, CDR1 is SNHLY and CDR2 FYNNEI. The CDR3 nucleotides are TGTGCCAGCAGTGCGGGTAGACCGACTAGCACAGATACGCAGTATTTT. Translating gives CASSAGRPTSTDTQYF.

The chain employs TRBV5-1 and TRBJ2-2, with 9 nucleotides matching TRBD1. CDR1 is SGHRS, CDR2 YFSETQ, per germline. This CDR3 has 15 amino acids. After removal of 4 bases from V and 1 base from J, the junction contained 2 bases not matched to a gene. The CDR3 here is CASSPDRGNTGELFF. The CDR3 nucleotides read TGCGCCAGCAGCCCGGACAGGGGGAACACCGGGGAGCTGTTTTTT.

The gene calls are TRBV5-1 and TRBJ2-3; no clear D. The V and J ends lost 2 bases and 2 bases respectively, with 18 bases between them. The germline V gene has CDR1 SGHRS and CDR2 YFSETQ. This CDR3 comprises 17 residues. This CDR3 reads CASSLDLNSPYTDTQYF. The CDR3 bases are TGCGCCAGCAGCTTAGATTTAAACAGCCCATACACAGATACGCAGTATTTT.

V is TRBV7-2 and J is TRBJ2-1; D unresolved. Germline lookup yields CDR1 SGHTA and CDR2 FQGNSA. Deletions cut 3 bases from V and 7 bases from J, with 13 bases between. The CDR3 runs 14 residues. The CDR3: CASSLEIGLNEQFF. As DNA, the CDR3 is TGTGCCAGCAGCTTGGAAATAGGCTTAAATGAGCAGTTCTTC.

This clone was recorded a few times. This rearrangement joins TRBV15 to TRBJ1-2, with D unresolved. CDR1 and CDR2 from the germline V gene are LNHNV and YYDKDF (reference sequence). Trimming removed 5 bases at V and 5 bases at J, with 18 bases between. This CDR3 has 15 residues. This CDR3 is CATSPAEGLLYGYTF. In DNA, the CDR3 is TGTGCCACCAGCCCAGCGGAAGGGTTATTGTATGGCTACACCTTC.

The V and J genes are TRBV30 and TRBJ2-7; 7 bases fit TRBD1. CDR3 length: 11 amino acids. Per germline, CDR1 GTSNPN and CDR2 SVGIG (reference sequence). Germline trimming cut 7 bases from V and 2 bases from J; bases unmatched to any gene: 2. The chain's CDR3 is CAYDRAYEQYF. The CDR3, as DNA: TGTGCCTATGACAGGGCCTACGAGCAGTACTTC.

This clone is a singleton in its sample. The chain combines TRBV30 with TRBJ1-6, with D unresolved. Trimming cost V 1 base and J 8 bases, with 9 bases left between them. CDR1 and CDR2 from the germline V gene are GTSNPN and SVGIG (reference sequence). This CDR3 region has 13 residues. The CDR3 sequence: CAWSAKRDSPLHF. The CDR3 DNA follows: TGTGCCTGGAGTGCTAAGAGGGATTCACCCCTCCACTTT. The entire variable domain, with the rest obtained from reference TRBV30 and TRBJ1-6, is as follows: SQTIHQWPATLVQPVGSPLSLECTVEGTSNPNLYWYRQAAGRGLQLLFYSVGIGQISSEVPQNLSASRPQDRQFILSSKKLLLSDSGFYLCAWSAKRDSPLHFGNGTRLTVT.

The chain uses TRBV30 and TRBJ2-7, with D unresolved. V was shortened by 4 bases and J by 0 bases, with 7 bases between the two germline ends. The CDR3 is 12 residues long. Germline CDR1 is GTSNPN and CDR2 is SVGIG (reference sequence). The CDR3 DNA sequence: TGTGCCTGGACGGTAAACTCCTACGAGCAGTACTTC. It specifies CAWTVNSYEQYF.

V and J are TRBV5-4 and TRBJ2-7, with 9 bases lining up with TRBD2. CDR1 and CDR2 from the germline V gene are SGHNT and YYREEE (reference sequence). V trimming: 2 bases; J trimming: 3 bases; junction bases outside the gene matches: 6. This CDR3 is built from 15 residues. CDR3 protein: CASSFRTSAFYEQYF. CDR3 nucleotides: TGTGCCAGCAGCTTCAGGACTAGCGCCTTCTACGAGCAGTACTTC.

The chain joins TRBV30 to TRBJ2-7, with TRBD1 matching over 10 bases. With 0 bases clipped from V and 6 bases from J, the junction kept 5 bases outside the gene matches. The CDR3 covers 14 residues. Per the germline V gene, CDR1 is GTSNPN and CDR2 is SVGIG (reference sequence). CDR3 in DNA: TGTGCCTGGAGTGTACATGACAGGGGGCGCGAGCAGTACTTC. This sequence encodes CAWSVHDRGREQYF. Based on the CDR3 plus reference TRBV30 and TRBJ2-7, the full variable domain is SQTIHQWPATLVQPVGSPLSLECTVEGTSNPNLYWYRQAAGRGLQLLFYSVGIGQISSEVPQNLSASRPQDRQFILSSKKLLLSDSGFYLCAWSVHDRGREQYFGPGTRLTVT.